This T cell receptor beta chain was documented in a study of neoadjuvant nivolumab and ipilimumab in lung cancer. Findings of the study overall: Pathologic regression was not significantly tied to TCR clonality. From pretherapy to surgery, tumor richness and clonality rose with dual therapy. TCR receptors were sequenced in few samples. Resected-tumor TCR richness correlated positively with pretherapy blood richness.

Concerning this clone itself: Its antigen is as yet unknown.

Sequencing used immunoSEQ multiplex PCR; TCRdb keeps in-frame clones, though not all of them. The data show about 23,000 clones, approximately 82% seen once. The CDR3 loop spans 15 amino acids. The germline V gene has CDR1 SGHRS and CDR2 YFSETQ. V was pared by 4 bases and J by 5 bases, with 10 bases of the junction left unmatched. The receptor was isolated from an adult with non-small cell lung cancer. Sequenced here: peripheral blood, sampled before neoadjuvant nivolumab, alone or with ipilimumab. This sequence joins TRBV5-1 and TRBJ2-7, with TRBD1 matching 9 bases. Written as DNA, the CDR3 is TGCGCCAGCAGCCTCGACAGGGGGTCGTCTAACGAGCAGTACTTC. It encodes CASSLDRGSSNEQYF.